Presented here are 21 T cell receptor beta chains from one specimen sequenced in a study of cytomegalovirus exposure and HLA in healthy donors. Vbeta (60) and Jbeta (13) primers were used in the PCR. Clones were sequenced by immunoSEQ multiplex PCR, and TCRdb holds only the in-frame ones, with some missing. The repertoire consists of some 150,000 clones, with roughly 80% occurring once and the leading ten covering about 7%. The sequencing input was PBMCs. All receptors derive from a woman in her 30s in good health and CMV-seropositive.

The chain has TRBV9 and TRBJ2-3; possibly TRBD2 for D (6 bases). Trimming removed 3 bases from V and 0 bases from J, with 14 bases in between. Germline-derived CDR1 and CDR2 are SGDLS and YYNGEE. There are 16 residues in the CDR3. In DNA, the CDR3 is TGTGCCAGCAGCGGGGCTGGGGGGTATAGCACAGATACGCAGTATTTT. Residues: CASSGAGGYSTDTQYF.

The V and J genes are TRBV4-3 and TRBJ1-1, with D possibly being TRBD1 (6 bases). Trimming took off 4 bases at V and 4 bases at J, with 19 bases between the two ends. CDR3 length: 16 amino acids. The germline V gene has CDR1 LGHNA and CDR2 YSLEER. CDR3: CASSRNFGGPSTEAFF. The CDR3, as DNA: TGCGCCAGCAGCCGTAACTTTGGGGGCCCGAGCACTGAAGCTTTCTTT.

This sequence joins TRBV7-2 and TRBJ1-1; 7 bases are a match to TRBD1. V lost 5 bases, J lost 5 bases, and 14 bases stayed unmatched. Germline loops: CDR1 SGHTA, CDR2 FQGNSA. CDR3 size: 16 residues. CDR3 protein: CASSRNLQGFVTEAFF. The CDR3 DNA reads TGTGCCAGCAGCCGCAACCTACAGGGGTTTGTTACTGAAGCTTTCTTT.

The V and J genes are TRBV5-1 and TRBJ2-5; D gene uncertain. The J call may be faulty, since TRBJ2-7 better matches the DNA end. The CDR3 runs 12 residues. CDR1 is SGHRS, CDR2 YFSETQ, per germline. The DNA for the CDR3 is TGCGCCAGCAGCGACGGATACTACGAGCAGTACTTC. Translating gives CASSDGYYEQYF.

J is TRBJ1-5 and V is TRBV29-1, with D perhaps TRBD1 (5 bases). Deletions cut 5 bases from V and 4 bases from J, with 9 bases between. The CDR3 is made up of 12 amino acids. Germline V gene sequence: CDR1 SQVTM, CDR2 ANQGSEA. Here the CDR3 reads CSVKGQNQPQHF. The CDR3 bases are TGCAGCGTTAAGGGGCAGAATCAGCCCCAGCATTTT.

V and J are TRBV5-1 and TRBJ1-5; no reliable D call. The CDR3 runs to 15 residues. Between the trimmed V and J ends, which lost 0 bases and 7 bases, there was a span of 14 bases. Germline CDR1 and CDR2: SGHRS and YFSETQ. The CDR3 protein is CASSLGAVPGQPQHF. The CDR3 DNA follows: TGCGCCAGCAGCTTGGGGGCTGTCCCGGGGCAGCCCCAGCATTTT.

The V gene is TRBV4-2, the J gene TRBJ1-6, with a possible D match to TRBD1 (5 bases). V lost 0 bases, J lost 8 bases, and 5 bases lay in between. This CDR3 spans 13 amino acids. Germline V gene sequence: CDR1 LGHNA, CDR2 YNFKEQ. CDR3 residues: CASSQDRDSPLHF. The CDR3 DNA sequence: TGTGCCAGCAGCCAAGACAGGGATTCACCCCTCCACTTT.

A single count supports this clone. This chain uses TRBV7-8 with TRBJ2-2, with a possible D match to TRBD1 (6 bases). The CDR3 extends over 13 amino acids. The germline V gene has CDR1 SGHVS and CDR2 FQNEAQ. V gave up 10 bases and J gave up 5 bases, with 14 bases separating them. Here the CDR3 DNA reads TGTGCCAATAGACAGGATGGTACCGGGGAGCTGTTTTTT. Its protein is CANRQDGTGELFF.

The rearrangement links TRBV11-3 to TRBJ2-2; 14 positions agree with TRBD2. Germline CDR1 SGHNT, CDR2 YENEEA. CDR3 size: 17 residues. V was pared by 7 bases and J by 2 bases, with 6 bases of the junction left unmatched. The CDR3 sequence is CASTSTSGGANTGELFF. The DNA for the CDR3 is TGTGCCAGCACCTCGACTAGCGGGGGGGCTAACACCGGGGAGCTGTTTTTT.

The chain uses TRBV9 and TRBJ2-3; 10 bases map to TRBD2. The CDR3 consists of 15 residues. Germline loops: CDR1 SGDLS, CDR2 YYNGEE. V was pared by 4 bases and J by 5 bases, with 7 bases of the junction left unmatched. The CDR3 DNA reads as TGTGCCAGCAGCCGAGCGGGGGGGAAAGGAGATACGCAGTATTTT. Translation gives CASSRAGGKGDTQYF.

The chain links TRBV9 to TRBJ2-7, with a possible D match to TRBD1 (6 bases). The germline V and J ends were trimmed by 0 bases and 2 bases, with 6 bases remaining between them. The CDR3 length is 13 residues. Germline V gene sequence: CDR1 SGDLS, CDR2 YYNGEE. The CDR3 reads CASSVGDTYEQYF. The CDR3 coding sequence is TGTGCCAGCAGCGTAGGGGACACCTACGAGCAGTACTTC.

In DNA, the CDR3 is TGCAGTGCATTCATGAACACTGAAGCTTTCTTT. The encoded protein is CSAFMNTEAFF. V gene TRBV20-1 combines with J gene TRBJ1-1; D is unclear. Trimming took off 6 bases at V and 0 bases at J, with 5 bases between the two ends. The CDR3 runs to 11 residues. Germline loops: CDR1 DFQATT, CDR2 SNEGSKA (reference sequence).

The chain links TRBV7-9 to TRBJ1-1, with D possibly matching TRBD1 (5 bases). From germline, CDR1 is SEHNR and CDR2 FQNEAQ (reference sequence). V dropped 3 bases and J dropped 6 bases, with 17 bases sitting between them. The CDR3 loop spans 15 amino acids. The CDR3 nucleotides read TGTGCCAGCAGCTTCGGGGGGATCATAGTAGCTGAAGCTTTCTTT. It encodes CASSFGGIIVAEAFF.

This chain joins TRBV28 and TRBJ1-2; D is ambiguous. V was shortened by 6 bases and J by 6 bases, with 11 bases between the two germline ends. The CDR3 has 12 residues. Per germline, CDR1 MDHEN and CDR2 SYDVKM. The CDR3 reads CASSLVQDGYTF. The CDR3 DNA follows: TGTGCCAGCAGCCTCGTCCAGGATGGCTACACCTTC.

This chain uses TRBV7-2 with TRBJ1-5; TRBD1 is a possible D gene (6 bases). Germline CDR1 is SGHTA and CDR2 is FQGNSA. The CDR3 covers 14 residues. The ends were cut back, 5 bases at V and 2 bases at J, with 10 bases in the middle. CDR3 sequence reads: CASSVEGGNQPQHF. Here the CDR3 DNA reads TGTGCCAGCAGCGTAGAGGGGGGCAATCAGCCCCAGCATTTT.

This chain connects TRBV29-1 to TRBJ1-2; D unclear. The CDR3 extends over 10 amino acids. Per germline, CDR1 SQVTM and CDR2 ANQGSEA. Trimming cost V 4 bases and J 8 bases, with 8 bases left between them. CDR3 region: CSVGAGGYTF. DNA of the CDR3: TGCAGCGTTGGGGCGGGCGGCTACACCTTC.

This clone came up a few times. V is TRBV4-3 and J is TRBJ1-2, with D hard to call. The germline CDR1 and CDR2 sequences are LGHNA and YSLEER. Trimming pared 4 bases from V and 5 bases from J, leaving 11 bases between. The CDR3 runs to 13 residues. CDR3 nucleotides: TGCGCCAGCAGCCGCCACAGAGAATATGGCTACACCTTC. This codes for CASSRHREYGYTF.

This rearrangement joins TRBV6-5 to TRBJ2-2; D may be TRBD2 (7 bases). With 10 bases removed from V and 3 bases from J, the gap between germline ends came to 15 bases. The CDR3 extends over 14 amino acids. Germline V lookup: CDR1 MNHEY, CDR2 SVGAGI. This chain's CDR3 is CAIRGAWDTGELFF. Here the CDR3 DNA reads TGTGCCATCCGGGGGGCCTGGGACACCGGGGAGCTGTTTTTT.

The V gene is TRBV5-6, the J gene TRBJ2-1, with TRBD2 matching 8 bases. Germline values: CDR1 SGHDT, CDR2 YYEEEE. The CDR3 loop spans 15 amino acids. J gave up 6 bases and V 0 bases, and 5 bases lay outside the gene matches. Here the CDR3 DNA reads TGTGCCAGCAGCTTGGGCGGACTAGCCTTCAATGAGCAGTTCTTC. Its protein product is CASSLGGLAFNEQFF.

The gene calls are TRBV6-1 and TRBJ2-5; 7 nucleotides match TRBD1. The better agreement between TRBJ2-7 and the DNA end casts doubt on the J call. Germline assignment: CDR1 MNHNS and CDR2 SASEGT. This CDR3 comprises 15 residues. CDR3: CASSFAGTDLYEQYF. The CDR3 coding sequence is TGTGCCAGCAGTTTCGCCGGGACAGACTTATACGAGCAGTACTTC.

The chain employs TRBV5-1 and TRBJ2-2; 9 nucleotides match TRBD1. CDR1 and CDR2 from the germline V gene are SGHRS and YFSETQ. The CDR3 has 15 residues. Unmatched junction bases numbered 5, after V lost 4 bases and J lost 4 bases. The CDR3 DNA reads TGCGCCAGCAGCGGGGGACAGGGCGGCACCGGGGAGCTGTTTTTT. Translated, it gives CASSGGQGGTGELFF.